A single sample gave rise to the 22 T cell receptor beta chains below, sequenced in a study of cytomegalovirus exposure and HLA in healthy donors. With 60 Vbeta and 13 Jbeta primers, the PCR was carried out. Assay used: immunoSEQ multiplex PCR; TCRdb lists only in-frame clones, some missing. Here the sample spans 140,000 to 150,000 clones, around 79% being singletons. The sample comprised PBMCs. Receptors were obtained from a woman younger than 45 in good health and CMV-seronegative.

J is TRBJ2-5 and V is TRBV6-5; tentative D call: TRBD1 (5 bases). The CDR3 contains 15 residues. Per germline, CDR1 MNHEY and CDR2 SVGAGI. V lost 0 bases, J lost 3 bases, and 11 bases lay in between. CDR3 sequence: CASSYSTRVEETQYF. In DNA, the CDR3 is TGTGCCAGCAGTTACTCGACCAGGGTTGAAGAGACCCAGTACTTC.

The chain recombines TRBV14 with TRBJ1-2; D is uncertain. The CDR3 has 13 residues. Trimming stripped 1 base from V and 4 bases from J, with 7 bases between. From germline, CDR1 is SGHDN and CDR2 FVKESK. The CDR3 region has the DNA TGTGCCAGCAGCCAAGTAGCCTCCTATGGCTACACCTTC. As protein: CASSQVASYGYTF. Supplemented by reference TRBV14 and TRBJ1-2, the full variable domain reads EAGVTQFPSHSVIEKGQTVTLRCDPISGHDNLYWYRRVMGKEIKFLLHFVKESKQDESGMPNNRFLAERTGGTYSTLKVQPAELEDSGVYFCASSQVASYGYTFGSGTRLTVV.

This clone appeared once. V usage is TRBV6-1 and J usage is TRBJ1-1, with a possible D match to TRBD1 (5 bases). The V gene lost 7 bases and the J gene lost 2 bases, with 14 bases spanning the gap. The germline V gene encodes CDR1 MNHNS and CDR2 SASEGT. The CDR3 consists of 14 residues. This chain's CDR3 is CASKFGRTNTEAFF. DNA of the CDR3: TGTGCCAGCAAATTCGGGCGGACAAACACTGAAGCTTTCTTT.

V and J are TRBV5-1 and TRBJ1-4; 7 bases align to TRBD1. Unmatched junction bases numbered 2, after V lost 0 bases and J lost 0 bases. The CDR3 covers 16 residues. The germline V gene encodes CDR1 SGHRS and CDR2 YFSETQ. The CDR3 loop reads CASSLAGTATNEKLFF. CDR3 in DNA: TGCGCCAGCAGCTTGGCCGGGACAGCAACTAATGAAAAACTGTTTTTT.

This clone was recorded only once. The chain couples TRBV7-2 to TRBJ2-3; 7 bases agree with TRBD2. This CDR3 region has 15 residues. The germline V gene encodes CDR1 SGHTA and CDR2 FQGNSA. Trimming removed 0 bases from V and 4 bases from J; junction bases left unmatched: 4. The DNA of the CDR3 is TGTGCCAGCAGCTTAGCGGGGGGGAGGGCAGATACGCAGTATTTT. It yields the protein CASSLAGGRADTQYF.

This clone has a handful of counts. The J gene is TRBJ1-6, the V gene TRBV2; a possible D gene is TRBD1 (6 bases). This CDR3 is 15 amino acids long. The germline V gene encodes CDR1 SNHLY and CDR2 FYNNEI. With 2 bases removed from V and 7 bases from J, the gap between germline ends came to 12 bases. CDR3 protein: CASSESRQGNSPLHF. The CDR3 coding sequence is TGTGCCAGCAGTGAAAGTAGGCAGGGGAATTCACCCCTCCACTTT.

The CDR3 DNA follows: TGCGCCAGCAGTCTCGGGACAGGGAACACTGAAGCTTTCTTT. Its protein is CASSLGTGNTEAFF. This sequence joins TRBV10-1 and TRBJ1-1; 8 bases are a match to TRBD1. The V gene's germline CDR1 is WNHNN and CDR2 SYGVQD (reference sequence). There are 14 residues in the CDR3. The junction had 3 bases not matched to a gene; V was cut back by 5 bases and J by 1 base.

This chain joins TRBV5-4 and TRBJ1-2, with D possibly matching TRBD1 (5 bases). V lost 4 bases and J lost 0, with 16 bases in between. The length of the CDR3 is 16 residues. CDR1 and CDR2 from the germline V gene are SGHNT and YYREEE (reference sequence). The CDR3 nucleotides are TGTGCCAGCAGCCGACAGTCTAAATTCCCTAACTATGGCTACACCTTC. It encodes CASSRQSKFPNYGYTF.

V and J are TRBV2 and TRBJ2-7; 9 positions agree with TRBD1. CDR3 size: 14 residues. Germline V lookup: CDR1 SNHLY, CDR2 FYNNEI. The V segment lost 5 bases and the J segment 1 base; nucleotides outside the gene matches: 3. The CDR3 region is CASSPDRGSYEQYF. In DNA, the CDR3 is TGTGCCAGCAGTCCCGACAGGGGGTCCTACGAGCAGTACTTC. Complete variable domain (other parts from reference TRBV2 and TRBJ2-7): EPEVTQTPSHQVTQMGQEVILRCVPISNHLYFYWYRQILGQKVEFLVSFYNNEISEKSEIFDDQFSVERPDGSNFTLKIRSTKLEDSAMYFCASSPDRGSYEQYFGPGTRLTVT.

CDR3 loop: CASSHGDRGHGYTF. The DNA of the CDR3 is TGTGCCAGCAGCCACGGGGACAGGGGCCATGGCTACACCTTC. The V call is TRBV6-5, the J call TRBJ1-2; 10 bases align to TRBD1. The germline V gene encodes CDR1 MNHEY and CDR2 SVGAGI. The CDR3 is 14 residues long. Trimming cost V 6 bases and J 6 bases; bases outside gene matches: 7.

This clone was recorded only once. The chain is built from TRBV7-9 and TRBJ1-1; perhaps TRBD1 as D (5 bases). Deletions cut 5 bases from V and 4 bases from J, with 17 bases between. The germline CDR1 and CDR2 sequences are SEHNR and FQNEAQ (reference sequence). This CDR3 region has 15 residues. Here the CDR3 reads CASSPRRVGGTEAFF. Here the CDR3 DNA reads TGTGCCAGCAGCCCGAGGAGAGTGGGGGGCACTGAAGCTTTCTTT.

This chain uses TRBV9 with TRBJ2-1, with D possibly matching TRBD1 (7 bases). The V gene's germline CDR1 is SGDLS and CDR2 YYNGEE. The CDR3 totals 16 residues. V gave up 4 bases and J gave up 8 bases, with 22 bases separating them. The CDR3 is CASSPQGRRGVDEQFF. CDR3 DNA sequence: TGTGCCAGCAGCCCCCAGGGACGCAGGGGGGTCGATGAGCAGTTCTTC.

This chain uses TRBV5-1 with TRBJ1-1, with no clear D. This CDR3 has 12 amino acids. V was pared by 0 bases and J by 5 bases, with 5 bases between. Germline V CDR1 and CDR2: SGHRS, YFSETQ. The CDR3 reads CASSLGRTEAFF. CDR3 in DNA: TGCGCCAGCAGCTTGGGGAGGACTGAAGCTTTCTTT.

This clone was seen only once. The CDR3 region has the DNA TGCGCCAGCAGCCAAGTCACGGTGTTGAGGGAGGGACGTTTTGGCTACACCTTC. It is translated as CASSQVTVLREGRFGYTF. The chain uses TRBV4-1 and TRBJ1-2, with D maybe TRBD1 (5 bases). V was trimmed by 1 base and J by 7 bases, leaving 25 bases between them. The germline CDR1 and CDR2 sequences are MGHRA and YSYEKL. This CDR3 is 18 amino acids long.

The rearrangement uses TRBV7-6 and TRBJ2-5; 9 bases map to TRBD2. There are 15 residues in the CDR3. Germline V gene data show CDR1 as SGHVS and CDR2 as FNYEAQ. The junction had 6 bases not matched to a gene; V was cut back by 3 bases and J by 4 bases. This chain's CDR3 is CASSFLAGGPETQYF. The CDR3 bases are TGTGCCAGCAGCTTCTTGGCGGGGGGGCCAGAGACCCAGTACTTC. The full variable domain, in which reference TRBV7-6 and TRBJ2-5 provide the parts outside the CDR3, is GAGVSQSPRYKVTKRGQDVALRCDPISGHVSLYWYRQALGQGPEFLTYFNYEAQQDKSGLPNDRFSAERPEGSISTLTIQRTEQRDSAMYRCASSFLAGGPETQYFGPGTRLLVL.

In nucleotides, the CDR3 is TGTGCCAGCAGCTTGGTTTCGGGCAGGGGCTCGCTGGGCTACACCTTC. This codes for CASSLVSGRGSLGYTF. The rearrangement uses TRBV5-6 and TRBJ1-2; perhaps TRBD1 as D (6 bases). CDR1 and CDR2 (germline): SGHDT, YYEEEE. The CDR3 is 16 residues long. Trimming took off 0 bases at V and 8 bases at J, with 20 bases between the two ends.

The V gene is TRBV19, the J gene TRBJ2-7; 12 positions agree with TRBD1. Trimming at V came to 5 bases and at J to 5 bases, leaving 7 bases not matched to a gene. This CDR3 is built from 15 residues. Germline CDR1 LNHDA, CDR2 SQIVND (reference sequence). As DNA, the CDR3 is TGTGCCAGTAGTCCTCGGGACAGGGGGCAAGACGAGCAGTACTTC. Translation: CASSPRDRGQDEQYF.

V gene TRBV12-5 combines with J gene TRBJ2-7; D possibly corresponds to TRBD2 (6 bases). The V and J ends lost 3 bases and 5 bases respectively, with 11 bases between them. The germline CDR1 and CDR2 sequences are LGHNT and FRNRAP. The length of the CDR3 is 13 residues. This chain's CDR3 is CASGLRGGNEQYF. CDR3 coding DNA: TGTGCTAGTGGTTTAAGGGGCGGGAACGAGCAGTACTTC.

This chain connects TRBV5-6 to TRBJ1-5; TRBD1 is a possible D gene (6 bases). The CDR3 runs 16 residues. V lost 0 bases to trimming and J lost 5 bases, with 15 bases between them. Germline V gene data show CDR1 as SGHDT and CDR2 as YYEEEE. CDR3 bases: TGTGCCAGCAGCTTGGCCACAGGGATGGGTCATCAGCCCCAGCATTTT. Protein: CASSLATGMGHQPQHF.

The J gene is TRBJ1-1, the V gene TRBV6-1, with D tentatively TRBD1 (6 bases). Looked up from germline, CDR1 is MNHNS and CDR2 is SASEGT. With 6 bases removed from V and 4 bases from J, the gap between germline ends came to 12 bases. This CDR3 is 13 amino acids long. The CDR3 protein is CASSLQGVTEAFF. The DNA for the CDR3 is TGTGCCAGCAGCTTACAGGGAGTCACTGAAGCTTTCTTT.

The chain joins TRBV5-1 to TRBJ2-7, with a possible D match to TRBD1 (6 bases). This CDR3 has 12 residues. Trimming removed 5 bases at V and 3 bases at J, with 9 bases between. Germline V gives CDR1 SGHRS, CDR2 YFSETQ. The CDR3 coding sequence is TGCGCCAGCAGGGGGGCGAACTACGAGCAGTACTTC. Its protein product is CASRGANYEQYF.

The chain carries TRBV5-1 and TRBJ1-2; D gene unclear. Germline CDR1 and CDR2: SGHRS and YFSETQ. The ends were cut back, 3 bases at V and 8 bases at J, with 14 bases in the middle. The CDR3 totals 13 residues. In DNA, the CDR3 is TGCGCCAGCAGCTGGGAGGGCCTTGACGGCTACACCTTC. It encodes CASSWEGLDGYTF.